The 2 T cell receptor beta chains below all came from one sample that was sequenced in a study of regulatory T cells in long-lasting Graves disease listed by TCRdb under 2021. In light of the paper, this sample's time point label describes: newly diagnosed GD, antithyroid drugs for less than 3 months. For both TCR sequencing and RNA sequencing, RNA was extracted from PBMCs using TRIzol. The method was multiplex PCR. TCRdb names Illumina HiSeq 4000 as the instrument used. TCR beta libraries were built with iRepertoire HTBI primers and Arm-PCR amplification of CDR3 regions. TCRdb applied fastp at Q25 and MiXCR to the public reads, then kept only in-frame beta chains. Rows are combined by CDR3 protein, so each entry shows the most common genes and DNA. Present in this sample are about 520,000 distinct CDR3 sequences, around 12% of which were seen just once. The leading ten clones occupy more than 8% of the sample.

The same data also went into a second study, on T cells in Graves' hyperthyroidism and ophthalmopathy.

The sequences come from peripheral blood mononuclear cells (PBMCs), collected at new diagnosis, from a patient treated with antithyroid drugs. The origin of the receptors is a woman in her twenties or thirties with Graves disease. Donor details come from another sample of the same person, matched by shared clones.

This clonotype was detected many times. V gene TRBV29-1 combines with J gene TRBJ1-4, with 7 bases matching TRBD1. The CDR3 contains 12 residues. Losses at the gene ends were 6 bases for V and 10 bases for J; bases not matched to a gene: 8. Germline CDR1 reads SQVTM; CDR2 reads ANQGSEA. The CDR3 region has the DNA TGCAGCGTGGGGGACAGCGCGGGAAAACTGTTTTTT. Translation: CSVGDSAGKLFF. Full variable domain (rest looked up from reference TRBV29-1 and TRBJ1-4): SAVISQKPSRDICQRGTSLTIQCQVDSQVTMMFWYRQQPGQSLTLIATANQGSEATYESGFVIDKFPISRPNLTFSTLTVSNMSPEDSSIYLCSVGDSAGKLFFGSGTQLSVL.

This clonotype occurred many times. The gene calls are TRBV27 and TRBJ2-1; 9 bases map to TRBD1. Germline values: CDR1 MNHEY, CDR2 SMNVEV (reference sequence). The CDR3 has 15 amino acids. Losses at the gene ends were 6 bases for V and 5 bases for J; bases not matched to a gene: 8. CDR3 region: CASSPRQGGHNEQFF. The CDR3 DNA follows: TGTGCCAGCAGCCCTAGACAGGGGGGGCACAATGAGCAGTTCTTC.